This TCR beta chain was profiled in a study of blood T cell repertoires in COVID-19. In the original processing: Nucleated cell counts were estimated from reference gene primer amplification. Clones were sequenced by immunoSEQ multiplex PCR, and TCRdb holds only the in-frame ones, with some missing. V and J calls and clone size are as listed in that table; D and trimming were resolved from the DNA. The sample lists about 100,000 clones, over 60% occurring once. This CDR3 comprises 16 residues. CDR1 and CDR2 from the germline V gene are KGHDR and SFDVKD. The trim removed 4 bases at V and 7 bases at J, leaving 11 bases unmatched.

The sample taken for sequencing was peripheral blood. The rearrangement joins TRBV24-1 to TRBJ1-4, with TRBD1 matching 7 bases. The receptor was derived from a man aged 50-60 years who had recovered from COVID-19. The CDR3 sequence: CATSDSGGQEGEKLFF. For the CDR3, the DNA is TGTGCCACCAGTGACTCCGGAGGACAGGAGGGTGAAAAACTGTTTTTT.